This record covers a single TCR beta chain. Its binding antigen is unknown. No per-base quality is available; no much larger clone lies one base away. This entry comes from a study of blood T cells in healthy people across ages (dated by TCRdb to the mid-2010s). With respect to the entire study: In model experiments, roughly one uniquely barcoded TCR beta cDNA molecule per two T cells was captured by template switching. Age-related changes in TCR beta repertoire diversity were measured in the study by deep sequencing normalized with unique cDNA molecular identifiers. Donors were grouped into four age groups: young (average roughly 17 years), middle-aged (roughly 38), aged (approximately 58) and long-lived (about 90). The study analyzed two additional independent replicas of 1 million unique cDNA reads from the same blood draw for two donors, one aged 18 to 29 and one aged 80 or older. Results the study describes overall, beyond this receptor: The long-lived group showed more naive CD4+ T cells, fewer expanded clones and increased TCR diversity than the aged group, suggesting age selection. Since profiling was done on bulk unsorted PBMCs, naive and antigen-experienced compartments could not be conclusively compared. There was a strong correlation between observed TCR beta diversity and the percentage of naive T cells measured by flow cytometry. Estimates of total diversity from one million sequenced T cells were regarded as lower bounds and underestimates. The CMV infection status of donors was not known, potentially confounding age-related changes in expanded clonotypes. As age increased, observed TCR beta diversity per million T cells dropped in a roughly linear way, and a significant reduction was already evident by age around 41.

Systemically healthy Caucasian individuals from Russia, some 40 in total and aged about 6 to 90 years, were included as donors. Around 9.7 milliliters of peripheral blood were collected from each donor into EDTA-treated Vacutainer tubes. Ficoll-Paque density-gradient centrifugation was used to isolate PBMCs, with at least 7 million per sample. Total RNA, at least 6 micrograms per sample, was extracted from PBMCs with Trizol reagent. The percentages of naive CD45RAhigh/CD27high T cells were determined by flow cytometry on a PBMC aliquot from every donor. Library generation was performed with 5' RACE. The reads were generated on an Illumina HiSeq 2500. A second about 6 to 11 cycle PCR used a sample-barcoded 5' primer and a J-beta primer mix. Each TCR beta cDNA molecule received a unique molecular identifier from a template-switch 5' adaptor carrying 12 random nucleotides. Each sample yielded at least 3 million CDR3-containing paired-end reads. First-strand cDNA was synthesized from all RNA with the Mint cDNA synthesis kit, primed by a TRBC-specific oligonucleotide. Following uracil-DNA glycosylase treatment, a first 18-cycle PCR with universal primers M1SS and BC2_uni_R was performed on all cDNA. As for the original processing: For normalization, 1 million high-quality reads were randomly selected from each sample, with every read carrying a distinct molecular identifier. Instead of being binned into consensus sequences, reads with shared molecular identifiers were discarded. MiTCR, set to a Q25 quality threshold and the strictest error-elimination algorithm, was used for CDR3 identification, clonotype clustering and error correction. Lower-bound total TCR beta diversity was estimated with a nonparametric unseen species model using Euler transformation. The raw public reads went through TCRdb reprocessing: fastp at Q25, MiXCR clone calling, in-frame beta chains kept. Duplicate CDR3 protein sequences are folded into a single record with the most common DNA and genes. In this record, the V and J calls reflect TCRdb's handling and not the investigators' own analysis. This sample is represented by 600,000 to 900,000 distinct CDR3 sequences; around a quarter of them were singletons. The ten largest clones capture roughly 3.1% of the sample.

In addition, the sample was reused for a study of T cells of mothers and their children. Looking at the second paper: Donors were nine systemically healthy Caucasian individuals: three mothers and their six children. cDNA synthesis consumed the entire amount of extracted RNA, loaded at approximately 1.4 ug RNA in each 15 ul reaction. In the second PCR, the M1S primer added sample barcodes and 2-4 random nucleotides. More than 9 million TCR beta CDR3 reads were obtained from each mother, and about 3 million reads were obtained from each child. In both related and unrelated pairs, thymic selection shapes the output of TCR recombination in a similar way, with inherited differences having only a minor effect. Normalized repertoire overlap was always found to be slightly, but never significantly, higher in related mother-child pairs than in unrelated mother-child pairs. With a sensitivity of roughly 93 clones per million clonotypes, no persistent microchimeric T cell clones were detected. The study used deep NGS to compare TCR beta repertoires of mothers and children, seeking features distinguishing related mother-child pairs from unrelated individuals. The mean age was about 40 +/- 4 years for the mothers and around 10 +/- 4 years for the children. After adapter ligation was performed with NEBNext reagents, the libraries were sequenced on an Illumina HiSeq 2000 with 100+100 nt paired-end reads. To avoid cross-contamination, the mother libraries and the child libraries were prepared a month apart and sequenced in separate runs. For each donor, between about 500,000 and 2,100,000 distinct TCR beta clonotypes were identified. Naive TCR beta clonotypes were estimated from low-frequency clonotypes matched to each donor's FACS-determined naive share, without sorting.

The sequenced material came from blood. This receptor was obtained from a boy younger than 18 in good health.

The CDR3 protein: CASMPGSVDYGYTF. The nucleotide sequence reads as follows: TGTGCCAGCATGCCGGGTTCGGTCGACTATGGCTACACCTTC. Recombination joined TRBV28 with TRBJ1-2, with the D gene call left open. Deletion took 7 bases off V and 3 bases off J, with a span of 15 bases between the germline ends. Inclusive of the bounding cysteine and phenylalanine, the CDR3 is 14 residues long. The CDR3 DNA has 42 bases and is translated from base 1. Looking up the germline V gene yields CDR1 MDHEN and CDR2 SYDVKM.